The 28 T cell receptor beta chains reported below all come from one sample, sequenced in a study of control samples from healthy donors and cancer patients. The data were produced by immunoSEQ multiplex PCR, yet TCRdb's version contains in-frame clones alone and is incomplete. The sample records just over 150,000 clones, approximately 93% being singletons. The sequencing input was blood. Source of these receptors: a woman aged 40 to 55 in good health.

V usage is TRBV4-1 and J usage is TRBJ2-1; 8 bases fit TRBD1. Germline CDR1 MGHRA, CDR2 YSYEKL. The CDR3 totals 17 residues. With V trimmed by 5 bases and J by 0 bases, 9 bases remained unmatched. CDR3 nucleotide sequence: TGCGCCAGCAGCTTAGTCAGGACAGGGAGCTCCTACAATGAGCAGTTCTTC. Encoded protein: CASSLVRTGSSYNEQFF.

This chain uses TRBV2 with TRBJ2-1, with TRBD2 identical over 7 bases. The CDR3 runs 15 residues. Germline V gene sequence: CDR1 SNHLY, CDR2 FYNNEI. V shed 6 bases, J shed 4 bases, and the junction held 9 bases outside the gene matches. CDR3 loop: CASSRAGASYNEQFF. Here the CDR3 DNA reads TGTGCCAGCAGCCGGGCGGGAGCGAGTTACAATGAGCAGTTCTTC. The full variable domain, its missing parts supplied by reference TRBV2 and TRBJ2-1, is EPEVTQTPSHQVTQMGQEVILRCVPISNHLYFYWYRQILGQKVEFLVSFYNNEISEKSEIFDDQFSVERPDGSNFTLKIRSTKLEDSAMYFCASSRAGASYNEQFFGPGTRLTVL.

The V call is TRBV7-2, the J call TRBJ2-7; D is ambiguous. The CDR3 spans 13 residues. Trimming shortened V by 5 bases and J by 4 bases, and 12 bases separated the two germline ends. The germline V gene encodes CDR1 SGHTA and CDR2 FQGNSA. In nucleotides, the CDR3 is TGTGCCAGCAGCCCCCGGCATGGGTACGAGCAGTACTTC. The encoded protein is CASSPRHGYEQYF.

V usage is TRBV9 and J usage is TRBJ1-1; TRBD1 aligns across 10 bases. V lost 0 bases and J lost 6; bases outside the gene matches: 2. The CDR3 covers 14 residues. The germline V gene has CDR1 SGDLS and CDR2 YYNGEE. The CDR3 here is CASSVAGQGAEAFF. DNA for the CDR3: TGTGCCAGCAGCGTAGCTGGACAGGGGGCTGAAGCTTTCTTT. The full variable domain, its missing parts supplied by reference TRBV9 and TRBJ1-1, is DSGVTQTPKHLITATGQRVTLRCSPRSGDLSVYWYQQSLDQGLQFLIQYYNGEERAKGNILERFSAQQFPDLHSELNLSSLELGDSALYFCASSVAGQGAEAFFGQGTRLTVV.

J is TRBJ2-1 and V is TRBV7-2; 10 bases map to TRBD2. The CDR3 is 15 amino acids. Germline V CDR1 and CDR2: SGHTA, FQGNSA. Trimming at V came to 5 bases and at J to 8 bases, leaving 9 bases not matched to a gene. The CDR3 DNA sequence: TGTGCCAGCAGCCAGGGGGGGACTAGCGCTTATGAGCAGTTCTTC. Translation: CASSQGGTSAYEQFF.

The chain joins TRBV19 to TRBJ1-5; 7 bases align to TRBD1. Germline V gives CDR1 LNHDA, CDR2 SQIVND (reference sequence). This CDR3 has 14 residues. J was trimmed by 7 bases and V by 5 bases; bases with no gene match: 8. CDR3 bases: TGTGCCAGTAGTCTCAGGGGGAGAGAACAGCCCCAGCATTTT. As protein: CASSLRGREQPQHF.

V usage is TRBV24-1 and J usage is TRBJ2-1; 7 bases line up with TRBD1. Germline CDR1 and CDR2: KGHDR and SFDVKD. Germline trimming cut 9 bases from V and 7 bases from J; bases unmatched to any gene: 11. The CDR3 spans 14 residues. The CDR3, as DNA: TGTGCCACCCGCACGGCCCAGGGGGAGAATGAGCAGTTCTTC. Protein product: CATRTAQGENEQFF.

This clone came up once. This chain links TRBV6-5 with TRBJ1-1; the match to TRBD1 covers 7 bases. Trimming at V came to 6 bases and at J to 3 bases, leaving 1 base not matched to a gene. The CDR3 consists of 12 residues. The germline V gene has CDR1 MNHEY and CDR2 SVGAGI. The CDR3: CASRTGDTEAFF. The CDR3 DNA sequence: TGTGCCAGCAGAACAGGGGACACTGAAGCTTTCTTT.

V usage is TRBV18 and J usage is TRBJ1-3; D unresolved. Trimming removed 3 bases at V and 3 bases at J, with 15 bases between. The CDR3 sequence is 16 residues long. Germline loops: CDR1 KGHSH, CDR2 LQKENI. In nucleotides, the CDR3 is TGTGCCAGCTCACCTATCTCCCCCGTTGGTGGAAACACCATATATTTT. Translation gives CASSPISPVGGNTIYF.

The chain employs TRBV27 and TRBJ1-2; D is undetermined. Germline assignment: CDR1 MNHEY and CDR2 SMNVEV (reference sequence). V lost 2 bases, J lost 1 base, and 5 bases lay in between. There are 13 residues in the CDR3. CDR3 bases: TGTGCCAGCAGTTTAGGGGTTAACTATGGCTACACCTTC. Its protein product is CASSLGVNYGYTF.

The V gene is TRBV5-1, the J gene TRBJ1-4, with 10 bases that match TRBD1. With V trimmed by 4 bases and J by 8 bases, 5 bases remained unmatched. Germline-derived CDR1 and CDR2 are SGHRS and YFSETQ. This CDR3 region has 14 residues. CDR3 in amino acids: CASSRDRGEEKLFF. The CDR3, as DNA: TGCGCCAGCAGCCGGGACAGGGGCGAGGAAAAACTGTTTTTT.

The V call is TRBV7-3, the J call TRBJ2-3, with TRBD2 matching over 8 bases. With 5 bases clipped from V and 1 base from J, the junction kept 11 bases outside the gene matches. The length of the CDR3 is 17 residues. Germline loops: CDR1 SGHTA, CDR2 FQGTGA. This CDR3 reads CASSQNPRGAGTDTQYF. CDR3 DNA sequence: TGTGCCAGCAGCCAAAACCCGCGGGGGGCAGGCACAGATACGCAGTATTTT.

V usage is TRBV7-2 and J usage is TRBJ1-5, with D tentatively TRBD1 (5 bases). Trimming stripped 5 bases from V and 2 bases from J, with 10 bases between. Germline V gene sequence: CDR1 SGHTA, CDR2 FQGNSA. This CDR3 region has 14 residues. Here the CDR3 DNA reads TGTGCCAGCAGCACGGGGGGGGGCAATCAGCCCCAGCATTTT. Translated, it gives CASSTGGGNQPQHF. The whole variable domain, filled in from reference TRBV7-2 and TRBJ1-5, reads GAGVSQSPSNKVTEKGKDVELRCDPISGHTALYWYRQSLGQGLEFLIYFQGNSAPDKSGLPSDRFSAERTGGSVSTLTIQRTQQEDSAVYLCASSTGGGNQPQHFGDGTRLSIL.

This clone occurred once. This chain connects TRBV7-9 to TRBJ2-7; 7 bases map to TRBD1. This CDR3 region has 13 residues. V shed 5 bases and J 3 bases; nucleotides not matched to a gene: 4. Germline CDR1 reads SEHNR; CDR2 reads FQNEAQ (reference sequence). As DNA, the CDR3 is TGTGCCAGCAGCGGCCGGGACAGCTACGAGCAGTACTTC. The encoded protein is CASSGRDSYEQYF.

The chain carries TRBV12-3 or TRBV12-4 and TRBJ2-7; D perhaps matches TRBD1 (5 bases). The V and J ends lost 2 bases and 5 bases respectively, with 10 bases between them. The CDR3 consists of 13 residues. The CDR3 spells CASSLLGVDEQYF. CDR3 DNA sequence: TGTGCCAGCAGTTTACTAGGGGTGGACGAGCAGTACTTC.

This sequence joins TRBV3-1 (or the pseudogene TRBV3-2) and TRBJ1-3; D is ambiguous. This CDR3 comprises 18 residues. The V gene lost 4 bases and the J gene lost 3 bases, with 22 bases spanning the gap. Per the germline V gene, CDR1 is LGHDT and CDR2 is YNNKEL (reference sequence). CDR3 protein: CASSPFMNSRSSGNTIYF. Here the CDR3 DNA reads TGTGCCAGCAGCCCCTTCATGAACTCCCGTTCTAGTGGAAACACCATATATTTT.

The chain carries TRBV2 and TRBJ2-3; D possibly corresponds to TRBD2 (7 bases). Trimming took 7 bases from V and 0 from J, leaving 20 bases between them. Germline loops: CDR1 SNHLY, CDR2 FYNNEI. The CDR3 consists of 17 residues. The CDR3 DNA reads as TGTGCCAGCATCCGGGGGGCGGGCTCTTTTAGCACAGATACGCAGTATTTT. Translation: CASIRGAGSFSTDTQYF.

CDR3 protein: CTSMGWQTEAFF. The CDR3 DNA reads TGCACCAGCATGGGGTGGCAGACTGAAGCTTTCTTT. The chain employs TRBV1 and TRBJ1-1. TRBV1 is a documented pseudogene. There are 12 residues in the CDR3.

This rearrangement joins TRBV4-2 to TRBJ1-4; TRBD1 matches 7 bases. Germline lookup yields CDR1 LGHNA and CDR2 YNFKEQ. The CDR3 has 16 residues. V was pared by 3 bases and J by 4 bases, with 8 bases of the junction left unmatched. The CDR3 sequence is CASSHRQGPINEKLFF. The CDR3 DNA reads TGTGCCAGCAGCCACAGACAGGGCCCCATTAATGAAAAACTGTTTTTT.

The gene calls are TRBV10-3 and TRBJ2-3; TRBD2 matches at 8 bases. The V and J ends lost 0 bases and 6 bases, in that order; junction bases with no gene match: 14. CDR1 is ENHRY and CDR2 is SYGVKD in the germline V gene. This CDR3 has 18 amino acids. The CDR3 loop reads CAISESQGTGLVRDTQYF. In nucleotides, the CDR3 is TGTGCCATCAGTGAGTCTCAGGGTACGGGACTAGTAAGGGATACGCAGTATTTT.

The chain links TRBV6-2 or TRBV6-3 to TRBJ1-1, with D perhaps TRBD1 (6 bases). This CDR3 has 16 amino acids. Germline lookup yields CDR1 MNHEY and CDR2 SVGEGT. Trimming removed 2 bases from V and 7 bases from J, with 20 bases in between. The CDR3 DNA reads TGTGCCAGCAGTTACCCCAGGGGCTCCCCCGGCCGTGAAGCTTTCTTT. Amino acids: CASSYPRGSPGREAFF.

The sample holds a few counts of this clone. The genes are TRBV4-3 and TRBJ2-3; the match to TRBD2 covers 7 bases. Germline values: CDR1 LGHNA, CDR2 YSLEER. The CDR3 has 15 amino acids. Trimming at V came to 0 bases and at J to 3 bases, leaving 3 bases not matched to a gene. CDR3 sequence reads: CASSQEGRVTDTQYF. CDR3 bases: TGCGCCAGCAGCCAAGAAGGGAGGGTTACAGATACGCAGTATTTT.

The chain uses TRBV19 and TRBJ1-6; weak D call: TRBD1 (6 bases). The germline gives CDR1 LNHDA, CDR2 SQIVND (reference sequence). This CDR3 region has 15 residues. Trimming removed 0 bases from V and 7 bases from J, with 10 bases in between. CDR3 amino acids: CASSIERRGNSPLHF. The CDR3 DNA is TGTGCCAGTAGTATAGAACGCAGGGGAAATTCACCCCTCCACTTT.

This chain links TRBV4-1 with TRBJ2-7; 12 positions match TRBD1. Germline loops: CDR1 MGHRA, CDR2 YSYEKL. Trimming removed 3 bases from V and 5 bases from J; junction bases left unmatched: 2. This CDR3 is 14 amino acids long. The CDR3 is CASSQGQGADEQYF. CDR3 in DNA: TGCGCCAGCAGCCAGGGACAGGGGGCAGACGAGCAGTACTTC.

The J gene is TRBJ2-1, the V gene TRBV19; possibly TRBD2 for D (6 bases). V shed 0 bases and J shed 4 bases, with 10 bases lying between them. Germline V gives CDR1 LNHDA, CDR2 SQIVND (reference sequence). This CDR3 has 15 amino acids. CDR3 nucleotide sequence: TGTGCCAGTAGTATAGAAGCCGGGACTTACAATGAGCAGTTCTTC. Encoded protein: CASSIEAGTYNEQFF.

The genes are TRBV4-2 and TRBJ1-1; TRBD1 might be the D (6 bases). This CDR3 is 15 amino acids long. CDR1 is LGHNA and CDR2 is YNFKEQ in the germline V gene. Trimming took 1 base from V and 4 from J, leaving 13 bases between them. The CDR3 region has the DNA TGTGCCAGCAGCCAAGTCGGGACACCTATCACTGAAGCTTTCTTT. It codes for CASSQVGTPITEAFF.

The CDR3 here is CAIWDRGEPQHF. CDR3 in DNA: TGTGCCATCTGGGACAGGGGAGAGCCCCAGCATTTT. V and J are TRBV10-3 and TRBJ1-5, with 10 bases matching TRBD1. Germline V CDR1 and CDR2: ENHRY, SYGVKD. Trimming removed 8 bases from V and 8 bases from J; junction bases left unmatched: 3. This CDR3 is built from 12 residues.

J is TRBJ2-7 and V is TRBV7-8; D unresolved. Trimming took 3 bases from V and 1 from J, leaving 4 bases between them. The V gene's germline CDR1 is SGHVS and CDR2 FQNEAQ. The CDR3 consists of 12 residues. CDR3 sequence: CASSFISYEQYF. The CDR3, as DNA: TGTGCCAGCAGCTTTATTTCCTACGAGCAGTACTTC.